The rows below give T cell receptor beta chains drawn from one sample of a study of blood T cells in healthy people across ages. TCRdb called the 5' RACE reads again in MiXCR, with one record for every CDR3 protein. Of approximately 810,000 distinct CDR3 sequences in the sample, approximately 35% were seen once. The sequenced sample was blood. The receptors come from a man aged 18 to 35 in good health. CDR3s include the opening cysteine and the closing phenylalanine or tryptophan. The D gene is left open where the match is weak. The size entry is marked missing in some rows and otherwise reads once, few, many or a size class.

d_call | j_call | clone_size | v_call | cdr3_nt | cdr3_aa
TRBD2 | TRBJ2-3 | . | TRBV11-1 | TGTGCCAGCAGCCGCAATCCCGGGACTAGGGCAGATACGCAGTATTTT | CASSRNPGTRADTQYF
. | TRBJ1-2 | . | TRBV7-2 | TGTGCCAGCAGCCCATGGGACACTGCTAACTATGGCTACACCTTC | CASSPWDTANYGYTF
. | TRBJ1-1 | few | TRBV12-3/TRBV12-4 | TGTGCCAGCAGTTCGTTCAGGGCGGGCACTGAAGCTTTCTTT | CASSSFRAGTEAFF
. | TRBJ2-4 | . | TRBV7-9 | TGTGCCAGCAGCTTATCGGTGGGTTGGGAGCAGTACTTC | CASSLSVGWEQYF
. | TRBJ2-4 | . | TRBV4-3 | TGCGCCAGCAGCCAAGATCGGGACATTCAGTACTTC | CASSQDRDIQYF
. | TRBJ1-5 | . | TRBV15 | TGTGCCACCAGCAGCCCACAGACTATCTATAGCAATCAGCCCCAGCATTTT | CATSSPQTIYSNQPQHF
TRBD1 | TRBJ2-7 | few | TRBV5-1 | TGCGCCAGCAGCTCCGGGACAGGGGTCGACGAGCAGTACTTC | CASSSGTGVDEQYF
. | TRBJ1-2 | . | TRBV12-3/TRBV12-4 | TGTGCCAGCAGTTTAGGGGGGGGTATCTATGGCTACACCTTC | CASSLGGGIYGYTF
. | TRBJ2-7 | . | TRBV11-2 | TGTGCCAGCAGCCTAAACCCAGGGGGGAGCTCCTACAATGAGCAGTACTTC | CASSLNPGGSSYNEQYF
TRBD1 | TRBJ2-7 | few | TRBV6-1 | TGTGCCAGCAGTGAACCCGGGACAGGGAGATACGCGCTGTACTTC | CASSEPGTGRYALYF
TRBD1 | TRBJ1-2 | . | TRBV20-1 | TGCAGTGCTAGCACGACAGGGAATGGCTACACCTTC | CSASTTGNGYTF
. | TRBJ1-1 | . | TRBV29-1 | TGCAGCGTTGTGGAACAGAATGAAGCTTTCTTT | CSVVEQNEAFF
TRBD1 | TRBJ2-1 | . | TRBV20-1 | TGCAGTGCTACAACCGAGGGACAGGGGCAGTCGGGGTCCAACAATGAGCAGTTCTTC | CSATTEGQGQSGSNNEQFF
. | TRBJ2-5 | . | TRBV4-1 | TGCGCCAGCAGCCACCTAACCACGAACCAAGAGACCCAGTACTTC | CASSHLTTNQETQYF
. | TRBJ2-4 | few | TRBV7-8 | TGTGCCAGCAGCTTAGCGCGAACGGCAGTAGCCAAAAACATTCAGTACTTC | CASSLARTAVAKNIQYF
TRBD2 | TRBJ2-1 | once | TRBV4-3 | TGCGCCAGCAGCCAAGATCGAGCGGGAGGAAAATTTGAGCAGTTCTTC | CASSQDRAGGKFEQFF
. | TRBJ1-1 | . | TRBV12-3/TRBV12-4 | TGTGCCGGCAGACCAACACTGAACACTGAAGCTTTCTTT | CAGRPTLNTEAFF
. | TRBJ1-6 | . | TRBV5-1 | TGCGCCAGCAGCGCGGGCGGAACTAATAATTCACCCCTCCACTTT | CASSAGGTNNSPLHF
TRBD1 | TRBJ1-2 | . | TRBV25-1 | TGTGCCAGCAGTGAGACTCCAGGGACAGGGCTCGGCTACACCTTC | CASSETPGTGLGYTF
TRBD2 | TRBJ2-4 | . | TRBV20-1 | TGCAGTGCTAGAGAATCCGGGACTAGCGGGGGGGGATTAGCCAAAAACATTCAGTACTTC | CSARESGTSGGGLAKNIQYF
TRBD2 | TRBJ2-1 | few | TRBV6-6 | TGTGCCAGCAGTTTTCGGGGGGTTGGTTTTGGGAATGAGCAGTTCTTC | CASSFRGVGFGNEQFF
TRBD2 | TRBJ2-1 | many | TRBV13 | TGTGCCAGCACCCCGGGAGTTAGCGGGGGGCCCATCTCCTACAATGAGCAGTTCTTC | CASTPGVSGGPISYNEQFF
. | TRBJ2-1 | many | TRBV4-2 | TGTGCCAGCAGCCAAGATGGGGTTGGGTCCTACAATGAGCAGTTCTTC | CASSQDGVGSYNEQFF
. | TRBJ2-7 | many | TRBV12-3/TRBV12-4 | TGTGCCAGCAGTGACCCCGTCCGCGGAAACGAGCAGTACTTC | CASSDPVRGNEQYF
TRBD2 | TRBJ2-7 | . | TRBV20-1 | TGCAGTGCTAGAGAATTATGGTTTAGCGGGGGATCCTACGAGCAGTACTTC | CSARELWFSGGSYEQYF
TRBD1 | TRBJ1-1 | . | TRBV12-3/TRBV12-4 | TGTGCCAGCAGCCTATCGACAGGGGGTGGGACTGAAGCTTTCTTT | CASSLSTGGGTEAFF
. | TRBJ2-6 | . | TRBV3-1 | TGTTTGGGAAGGACAGTTGACTCTGGGGCCAACGTCCTGACTTTC | CLGRTVDSGANVLTF
. | TRBJ1-1 | . | TRBV5-5 | TGTGCCAGCAGCTCGGGACATACGTTGAACACTGAAGCTTTCTTT | CASSSGHTLNTEAFF
. | TRBJ1-2 | few | TRBV29-1 | TGCAGCGTTGAGGGCAGACACTATGGCTACACCTTC | CSVEGRHYGYTF
TRBD1 | TRBJ2-7 | . | TRBV20-1 | TGCAGTGCTGAACCCCGGGACAGGGTAACCTACGAGCAGTACTTC | CSAEPRDRVTYEQYF
TRBD1 | TRBJ2-3 | . | TRBV4-3 | TGCGCCAGCAGCCTCCGGGACAGGGTCCAAGATACGCAGTATTTT | CASSLRDRVQDTQYF
. | TRBJ2-3 | . | TRBV29-1 | TGCAGCGCCGGACGGGACTCCGATACGCAGTATTTT | CSAGRDSDTQYF
TRBD2 | TRBJ2-3 | . | TRBV12-3/TRBV12-4 | TGTGCCAGCAGCCGGGGGGACCCCACAGATACGCAGTATTTT | CASSRGDPTDTQYF
. | TRBJ1-5 | . | TRBV5-1 | TGCGCCGGCAGCTTGAGTAGGGGAATCAATCAGCCCCAGCATTTT | CAGSLSRGINQPQHF
. | TRBJ1-5 | few | TRBV14 | TGTGCCAGCAGCCAAGATTATAATCAGCCCCAGCATTTT | CASSQDYNQPQHF
. | TRBJ2-5 | few | TRBV12-3/TRBV12-4 | TGTGCCAGCAGTTGGGAAGGGTTGAAGGAGACCCAGTACTTC | CASSWEGLKETQYF
. | TRBJ2-3 | few | TRBV20-1 | TGCAGTGCTATCCGCGGCCCCGATACGCAGTATTTT | CSAIRGPDTQYF
TRBD1 | TRBJ2-5 | many | TRBV12-3/TRBV12-4 | TGTGCCAGCAGTTGGACAGGGGGCGGGGAGACCCAGTACTTC | CASSWTGGGETQYF
. | TRBJ2-7 | . | TRBV30 | TGTGCCTGGAGTGTACGCCGGCAGGGGCACGAGCAGTACTTC | CAWSVRRQGHEQYF
. | TRBJ1-2 | many | TRBV2 | TGTGCCAGCAGTGCCAGGGGAAGAGTCTACACCTTC | CASSARGRVYTF
. | TRBJ1-2 | . | TRBV21-1 | TGTGCCAGCAGCAGGGTCCCCTCGTACGGCTACACCTTC | CASSRVPSYGYTF
TRBD2 | TRBJ2-4 | . | TRBV6-2/TRBV6-3 | TGTGCCAGCACCCTAGCGGGGGGAGTAAATGAGCAGTACTTC | CASTLAGGVNEQYF
TRBD1 | TRBJ2-5 | many | TRBV12-3/TRBV12-4 | TGTGCCAGCAGCCATGGACAGGGGGATGCGGAGACCCAGTACTTC | CASSHGQGDAETQYF
TRBD2 | TRBJ2-7 | . | TRBV6-2/TRBV6-3 | TGTGCCAGCAGCCCGGGACTAGAACCCCACTACGAGCAGTACTTC | CASSPGLEPHYEQYF
. | TRBJ1-2 | . | TRBV9 | TGTGCCAGCAGCGGGGGTCCGTGGGAGGGATCTAACTATGTCTACACCTTC | CASSGGPWEGSNYVYTF
TRBD1 | TRBJ1-1 | few | TRBV6-5 | TGTGCCAGCAGTTGGTCGGAGGGGGCAGAGACTGAGGCTTTCTTT | CASSWSEGAETEAFF
. | TRBJ2-3 | . | TRBV7-6 | TGTGCCAGCAGCTTAATCGTTCGAGGGCAGACAAGAGATACGCAGTATTTT | CASSLIVRGQTRDTQYF
. | TRBJ1-1 | . | TRBV5-1 | TGCGCCAGCACCTTCGATCAGGAGGATGAAGCTTTCTTT | CASTFDQEDEAFF
. | TRBJ1-2 | few | TRBV5-1 | TGCGCCAGCAGCTCGACCCTCTATGGCTACACCTTC | CASSSTLYGYTF
TRBD1 | TRBJ1-1 | . | TRBV5-1 | TGCGCCAGCAGCTTGGTACAGGGGGCTTCTACTGAAGCTTTCTTT | CASSLVQGASTEAFF
. | TRBJ2-1 | few | TRBV7-9 | TGTGCCAGTTCCCGATCGGGCAGGGAATACAATGAGCAGTTCTTC | CASSRSGREYNEQFF
TRBD1 | TRBJ2-3 | . | TRBV5-1 | TGCGCCAGCAGCTTCCGGGGACAGGGTGCCGATACGCAGTATTTT | CASSFRGQGADTQYF
. | TRBJ1-2 | . | TRBV20-1 | TGCAGTGCTAGAGATTCACGGGGTTTTGATGGCTACACCTTC | CSARDSRGFDGYTF
. | TRBJ1-2 | many | TRBV6-2/TRBV6-3 | TGTGCCAGCAGTTACCCGGACCCCAAACCCCGTGGCTACACCTTC | CASSYPDPKPRGYTF